This T cell receptor (beta chain) derives from a study of blood T cell repertoires in COVID-19. Study as a whole: Sites across the United States, Italy and Spain contributed samples from acute and convalescent COVID-19. PBMCs, B-cell-depleted T cells, or T cells provided the cDNA or gDNA that made up the material.

The germline CDR1 and CDR2 sequences are SQVTM and ANQGSEA. The CDR3 contains 12 residues. With 3 bases removed from V and 0 bases from J, the gap between germline ends came to 3 bases. Original handling: Amplification with reference gene primers provided the estimates of nucleated cell counts. Sequencing was performed with immunoSEQ multiplex PCR; in TCRdb, only in-frame clones are kept and a portion is missing. That table gives V, J and clone size, and the DNA gave D and trimming. Of 20,000 to 30,000 clones listed, 85% to 95% are singletons. This chain connects TRBV29-1 to TRBJ1-3; D is uncertain. Sequencing was carried out using peripheral blood. This clonotype originated in a woman aged 50 to 60 with active COVID-19. The CDR3 region is CSVDNSGNTIYF. CDR3 in DNA: TGCAGCGTTGACAACTCTGGAAACACCATATATTTT.